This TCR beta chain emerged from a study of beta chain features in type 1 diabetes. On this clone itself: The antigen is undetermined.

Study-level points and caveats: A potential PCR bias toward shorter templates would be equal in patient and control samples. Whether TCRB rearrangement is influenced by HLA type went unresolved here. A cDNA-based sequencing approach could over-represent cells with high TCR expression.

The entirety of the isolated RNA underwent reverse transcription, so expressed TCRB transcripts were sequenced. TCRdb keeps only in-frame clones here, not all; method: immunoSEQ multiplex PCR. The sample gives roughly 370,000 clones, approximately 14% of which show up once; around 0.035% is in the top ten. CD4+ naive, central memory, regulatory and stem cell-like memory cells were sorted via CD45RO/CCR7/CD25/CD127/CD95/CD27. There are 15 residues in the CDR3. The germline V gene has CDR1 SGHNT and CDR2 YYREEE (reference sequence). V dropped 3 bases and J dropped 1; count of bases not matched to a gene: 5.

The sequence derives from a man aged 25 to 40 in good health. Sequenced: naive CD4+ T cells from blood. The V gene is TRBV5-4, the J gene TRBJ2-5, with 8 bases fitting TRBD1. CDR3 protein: CASSYGQGSQETQYF. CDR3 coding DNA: TGTGCCAGCAGCTACGGACAGGGATCCCAAGAGACCCAGTACTTC.